These 25 T cell receptor beta chains originate from one sample sequenced in a study of cytomegalovirus exposure and HLA in healthy donors. Primers included in the PCR were 60 Vbeta and 13 Jbeta primers. Libraries were prepared by immunoSEQ multiplex PCR; TCRdb keeps only in-frame clonotypes and omits some of them. The data contain more than 85,000 clones, just under 70% of them seen just once; the ten biggest clones take up less than 15%. The sample was PBMCs. The receptors were gathered from a woman aged 45-65 years in good health and CMV-seropositive.

The V and J genes are TRBV4-3 and TRBJ1-3; D is uncertain. V was clipped by 0 bases and J by 4 bases, with 7 bases between them. Germline CDR1 reads LGHNA; CDR2 reads YSLEER. The CDR3 contains 14 residues. The CDR3 DNA reads as TGCGCCAGCAGCCAAGATCGTAAAGGAAACACCATATATTTT. It encodes CASSQDRKGNTIYF.

This chain joins TRBV25-1 and TRBJ2-6; tentative D call: TRBD1 (6 bases). Trimming took off 3 bases at V and 1 base at J, with 7 bases between the two ends. The CDR3 spans 15 residues. CDR1 and CDR2 from the germline V gene are MGHDK and SYGVNS. The CDR3 loop reads CASSEGHSGANVLTF. The DNA of the CDR3 is TGTGCCAGCAGTGAGGGACATTCTGGGGCCAACGTCCTGACTTTC.

The chain joins TRBV18 to TRBJ2-1; a possible D gene is TRBD1 (6 bases). CDR1 and CDR2 from the germline V gene are KGHSH and LQKENI. This CDR3 is 13 amino acids long. Trimming shortened V by 5 bases and J by 8 bases, and 13 bases separated the two germline ends. CDR3 coding DNA: TGTGCCAGCTCATCGCTGACAGGATATGAGCAGTTCTTC. Translated: CASSSLTGYEQFF.

This clone was seen a few times. The rearrangement uses TRBV11-2 and TRBJ1-1; D is perhaps TRBD1 (5 bases). CDR1 and CDR2 from the germline V gene are SGHAT and FQNNGV. This CDR3 is 11 amino acids long. Deletions cut 5 bases from V and 10 bases from J, with 11 bases between. The chain's CDR3 is CASSGGAGAFF. The CDR3 nucleotides are TGTGCCAGCAGCGGAGGGGCGGGAGCTTTCTTT.

To note about this clone: A read error may account for a junction end that differs from germline. This sequence joins TRBV7-8 and TRBJ2-7, with a possible D match to TRBD2 (6 bases). Per the germline V gene, CDR1 is SGHVS and CDR2 is FQNEAQ. The CDR3 spans 13 residues. This CDR3 reads CASSSRTDWGEHF. CDR3 coding DNA: TGTGCCAGCAGCTCACGAACGGACTGGGGGGAGCACTTC. The whole variable domain, filled in from reference TRBV7-8 and TRBJ2-7, reads GAGVSQSPRYKVAKRGQDVALRCDPISGHVSLFWYQQALGQGPEFLTYFQNEAQLDKSGLPSDRFFAERPEGSVSTLKIQRTQQEDSAVYLCASSSRTDWGEHFGPGTRLTVT.

This clone has just a few counts. V is TRBV9 and J is TRBJ1-2; D ambiguous. CDR1 is SGDLS, CDR2 YYNGEE, per germline. This CDR3 has 13 residues. The ends were cut back, 3 bases at V and 3 bases at J, with 9 bases in the middle. CDR3: CASSEAVDYGYTF. CDR3 sequence (DNA): TGTGCCAGCAGCGAAGCGGTGGACTATGGCTACACCTTC.

This clone was seen more than once but under ten times. The V gene is TRBV27, the J gene TRBJ2-7; the match to TRBD1 covers 8 bases. Germline lookup yields CDR1 MNHEY and CDR2 SMNVEV (reference sequence). The CDR3 extends over 15 amino acids. With V trimmed by 4 bases and J by 6 bases, 11 bases remained unmatched. The CDR3 nucleotides are TGTGCCAGCAGTTCCCGGACAGGGCCCATGACCGAGCAGTACTTC. Translated, it gives CASSSRTGPMTEQYF.

The rearrangement uses TRBV9 and TRBJ2-7, with 9 bases identical to TRBD1. CDR1 and CDR2 from the germline V gene are SGDLS and YYNGEE. The V gene end was trimmed by 4 bases and the J gene end by 2 bases; junction bases not matched to a gene: 7. The CDR3 contains 15 residues. Written as DNA, the CDR3 is TGTGCCAGCAGCCCCCGGGACAGGGCGCCCTACGAGCAGTACTTC. Protein sequence: CASSPRDRAPYEQYF.

The chain joins TRBV2 to TRBJ2-1; D uncertain. The CDR3 is 13 residues long. In germline, CDR1 is SNHLY, CDR2 FYNNEI. The ends were cut back, 3 bases at V and 2 bases at J, with 5 bases in the middle. The DNA for the CDR3 is TGTGCCAGCAGTGAGGAGACCTACAATGAGCAGTTCTTC. Residues: CASSEETYNEQFF. Variable domain in full (rest from reference TRBV2 and TRBJ2-1): EPEVTQTPSHQVTQMGQEVILRCVPISNHLYFYWYRQILGQKVEFLVSFYNNEISEKSEIFDDQFSVERPDGSNFTLKIRSTKLEDSAMYFCASSEETYNEQFFGPGTRLTVL.

The chain carries TRBV28 and TRBJ2-7; TRBD1 matches 7 bases. CDR3 length: 14 residues. From germline, CDR1 is MDHEN and CDR2 SYDVKM. The junction had 8 bases not matched to a gene; V was cut back by 8 bases and J by 1 base. The chain's CDR3 is CASEAAGGSYEQYF. For the CDR3, the DNA is TGTGCCAGCGAGGCGGCAGGGGGATCCTACGAGCAGTACTTC.

Here the CDR3 DNA reads TGTGCCAGCAGTGACGAGGAGGTAGGGTACTTC. It is translated as CASSDEEVGYF. The V call is TRBV6-4, the J call TRBJ2-7; maybe TRBD2 (5 bases). Trimming stripped 2 bases from V and 12 bases from J, with 11 bases between. There are 11 residues in the CDR3. Germline CDR1 MRHNA, CDR2 SNTAGT.

The V and J genes are TRBV5-6 and TRBJ1-4; no clear D. Looked up from germline, CDR1 is SGHDT and CDR2 is YYEEEE. The ends were cut back, 2 bases at V and 7 bases at J, with 12 bases in the middle. The CDR3 is 14 residues long. CDR3 bases: TGTGCCAGCAGCTTATCCGGGAGCGGTGAAAAACTGTTTTTT. This encodes CASSLSGSGEKLFF.

The V and J genes are TRBV6-5 and TRBJ2-1; unclear D gene. CDR1 and CDR2 from the germline V gene are MNHEY and SVGAGI. The CDR3 is made up of 16 amino acids. V lost 0 bases and J 0 bases, leaving 9 bases between the germline ends. CDR3 in amino acids: CASSYSSRSSYNEQFF. For the CDR3, the DNA is TGTGCCAGCAGTTACTCGAGTCGGAGCTCCTACAATGAGCAGTTCTTC.

The chain employs TRBV18 and TRBJ1-2; D may be TRBD1 (6 bases). The CDR3 has 15 residues. The V gene lost 0 bases and the J gene lost 3 bases, with 11 bases spanning the gap. Germline V gene lookup returns CDR1 KGHSH and CDR2 LQKENI. DNA for the CDR3: TGTGCCAGCTCACCACCGGGCAGACAGGACTATGGCTACACCTTC. Translated: CASSPPGRQDYGYTF.

The V call is TRBV6-5, the J call TRBJ1-2; D is unclear. The CDR3 runs 12 residues. V was pared by 11 bases and J by 3 bases, with 13 bases between. Germline V lookup: CDR1 MNHEY, CDR2 SVGAGI. The CDR3 sequence: CACPGTYYGYTF. The CDR3 nucleotides read TGTGCCTGTCCGGGAACCTACTATGGCTACACCTTC.

The rearrangement uses TRBV4-2 and TRBJ2-7; no firm D call. V was cut by 1 base and J by 0 bases, with 10 bases left in between. The germline V gene encodes CDR1 LGHNA and CDR2 YNFKEQ. CDR3 length: 15 residues. CDR3 region: CASSQVVGDSYEQYF. The CDR3 bases are TGTGCCAGCAGCCAAGTCGTGGGCGACTCCTACGAGCAGTACTTC.

Written as DNA, the CDR3 is TGTGCCAGCAGCTTAGACCCTAGCGGGAGGTTGGACGAGCAGTACTTC. It codes for CASSLDPSGRLDEQYF. The chain joins TRBV7-2 to TRBJ2-7; 11 bases map to TRBD2. The CDR3 contains 16 residues. Germline-derived CDR1 and CDR2 are SGHTA and FQGNSA. Trimming took 1 base from V and 5 from J; bases not matched to a gene: 7.

This clone has a handful of counts. CDR3 coding DNA: TGTGCCATCAGTGAAGTGGGGACAGCCTCGGGTCAGCCCCAGCATTTT. It specifies CAISEVGTASGQPQHF. This chain joins TRBV10-3 and TRBJ1-5; 7 bases map to TRBD1. This CDR3 contains 16 residues. The germline V gene has CDR1 ENHRY and CDR2 SYGVKD. After removal of 3 bases from V and 6 bases from J, the junction contained 11 bases not matched to a gene.

This rearrangement joins TRBV7-9 to TRBJ1-2, with D possibly being TRBD1 (6 bases). Germline CDR1 is SEHNR and CDR2 is FQNEAQ (reference sequence). The CDR3 spans 17 residues. The germline V and J ends were trimmed by 1 base and 4 bases, with 19 bases remaining between them. Here the CDR3 DNA reads TGTGCCAGCAGCTTAGGGGGGACACGGCCTAGCACCTATGGCTACACCTTC. Translating gives CASSLGGTRPSTYGYTF. The entire variable domain, with the rest obtained from reference TRBV7-9 and TRBJ1-2, is as follows: DTGVSQNPRHKITKRGQNVTFRCDPISEHNRLYWYRQTLGQGPEFLTYFQNEAQLEKSRLLSDRFSAERPKGSFSTLEIQRTEQGDSAMYLCASSLGGTRPSTYGYTFGSGTRLTVV.

This clone was counted only a few times. The chain couples TRBV7-2 to TRBJ1-2; 9 nucleotides agree with TRBD1. This CDR3 comprises 15 residues. With 1 base clipped from V and 8 bases from J, the junction kept 8 bases outside the gene matches. From germline, CDR1 is SGHTA and CDR2 FQGNSA. CDR3 residues: CASSLGLGQGIGYTF. In DNA form, the CDR3 reads TGTGCCAGCAGCTTAGGGTTGGGACAGGGAATCGGCTACACCTTC. The whole variable domain, filled in from reference TRBV7-2 and TRBJ1-2, reads GAGVSQSPSNKVTEKGKDVELRCDPISGHTALYWYRQSLGQGLEFLIYFQGNSAPDKSGLPSDRFSAERTGGSVSTLTIQRTQQEDSAVYLCASSLGLGQGIGYTFGSGTRLTVV.

The chain joins TRBV5-6 to TRBJ2-5; 8 nucleotides line up with TRBD1. Germline V gene data show CDR1 as SGHDT and CDR2 as YYEEEE. With V trimmed by 2 bases and J by 0 bases, 6 bases remained unmatched. The CDR3 covers 16 residues. The CDR3 coding sequence is TGTGCCAGCAGCTTTTGGGACAGGAGGTACCAAGAGACCCAGTACTTC. Translating gives CASSFWDRRYQETQYF.

This clone was detected only a few times. The chain combines TRBV10-3 with TRBJ1-2, with D unresolved. The germline V and J ends were trimmed by 2 bases and 8 bases, with 9 bases remaining between them. The germline V gene has CDR1 ENHRY and CDR2 SYGVKD. The CDR3 is 12 amino acids. CDR3 sequence: CAISEGLRGYTF. Here the CDR3 DNA reads TGTGCCATCAGTGAGGGGCTCCGGGGCTACACCTTC.

This clone has only a few counts. The rearrangement links TRBV6-5 to TRBJ2-3; D might be TRBD1 (5 bases). Trimming stripped 6 bases from V and 2 bases from J, with 12 bases between. The length of the CDR3 is 14 residues. CDR1 is MNHEY, CDR2 SVGAGI, per germline. The CDR3 DNA reads as TGTGCCAGCAGAGGTGGGGCTAACACAGATACGCAGTATTTT. Protein product: CASRGGANTDTQYF.

The rearrangement links TRBV9 to TRBJ2-2; D remains ambiguous. V was cut by 1 base and J by 5 bases, with 6 bases left in between. The CDR3 loop spans 13 amino acids. Germline V gene data show CDR1 as SGDLS and CDR2 as YYNGEE. The CDR3, as DNA: TGTGCCAGCAGCGTAACGGGTACCGGGGAGCTGTTTTTT. It codes for CASSVTGTGELFF.

To note about this clone: Different DNA sequences within this sample yield the same CDR3. V usage is TRBV11-3 and J usage is TRBJ2-2; D is unresolved. Trimming stripped 5 bases from V and 2 bases from J, with 3 bases between. The CDR3 spans 12 residues. In germline, CDR1 is SGHNT, CDR2 YENEEA. The DNA for the CDR3 is TGTGCCAGCAGCCTCAACACCGGGGAGCTGTTTTTT. It yields the protein CASSLNTGELFF.